This T cell receptor beta chain was found in a study of blood T cell repertoires in COVID-19. About the research overall: COVID-19 samples collected from the United States, Italy and Spain covered acute and convalescent phases. Sources were T cells, B-cell-depleted T cells, or PBMCs; the material itself was cDNA or gDNA.

This clone occurred a few times. The CDR3 contains 15 residues. CDR1 is SGHTA and CDR2 is FQGNSA in the germline V gene. V dropped 1 base and J dropped 1; count of bases not matched to a gene: 2. The data were produced by immunoSEQ multiplex PCR, yet TCRdb's version contains in-frame clones alone and is incomplete. The top ten hold 6.5% to 8.5% of the sample, which has about 58,000 clones, roughly nine tenths seen once. The sequence came from a woman in her 70s with active COVID-19. The chain employs TRBV7-2 and TRBJ2-3, with 7 bases identical to TRBD2. The sample was peripheral blood. Here the CDR3 reads CASSLDGLGTDTQYF. As DNA, the CDR3 is TGTGCCAGCAGCTTAGATGGACTAGGCACAGATACGCAGTATTTT.